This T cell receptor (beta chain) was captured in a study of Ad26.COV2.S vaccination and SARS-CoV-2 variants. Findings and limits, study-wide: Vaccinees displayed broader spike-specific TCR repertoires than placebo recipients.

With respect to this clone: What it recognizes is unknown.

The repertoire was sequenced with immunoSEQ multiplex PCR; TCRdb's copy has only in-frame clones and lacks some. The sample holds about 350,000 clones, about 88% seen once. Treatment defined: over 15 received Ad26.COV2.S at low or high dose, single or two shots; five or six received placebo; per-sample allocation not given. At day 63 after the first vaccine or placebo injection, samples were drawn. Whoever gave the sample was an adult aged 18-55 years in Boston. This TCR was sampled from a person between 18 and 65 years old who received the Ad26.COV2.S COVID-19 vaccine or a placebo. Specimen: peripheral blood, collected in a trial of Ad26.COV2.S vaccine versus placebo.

CDR3 nucleotides: TGTGCCATCAGTGATGGGCTAGCGGGTTACAATGAGCAGTTCTTC. Translated, it gives CAISDGLAGYNEQFF. The rearrangement links TRBV10-3 to TRBJ2-1; TRBD2 matches 8 bases. The V segment lost 3 bases and the J segment 4 bases; nucleotides outside the gene matches: 5. Germline V gene sequence: CDR1 ENHRY, CDR2 SYGVKD. CDR3 length: 15 residues.